This T cell receptor beta chain appears in the sequencing data of a study of shared clonotypes between healthy human individuals. Study-level results: Specimens sampled were limited to blood, with tissue repertoires likely differing. Rarefaction showed that sequencing of sorted subsets was incomplete (despite large depth).

Libraries were prepared by immunoSEQ multiplex PCR; TCRdb keeps only in-frame clonotypes and omits some of them. The sample has approximately 100,000 clones, about two thirds seen once; the top ten hold about 48%. The CDR3 is made up of 15 amino acids. V trimming: 7 bases; J trimming: 5 bases; junction bases outside the gene matches: 10. Germline V CDR1 and CDR2: LNHDA, SQIVND (reference sequence). Comments on this clone: No antigen is known for it.

J is TRBJ2-5 and V is TRBV19; 10 nucleotides agree with TRBD2. The sequence was collected from a young man in good health. The source material was memory CD8+ T cells sorted from blood. This sample's subset: CD45RO+ cells pooled with CCR7-negative TemRA cells. CDR3 in amino acids: CASTPTSGRRETQYF. The CDR3 coding sequence is TGTGCCAGTACCCCGACTAGCGGGCGGCGTGAGACCCAGTACTTC. The full variable domain, in which reference TRBV19 and TRBJ2-5 provide the parts outside the CDR3, is DGGITQSPKYLFRKEGQNVTLSCEQNLNHDAMYWYRQDPGQGLRLIYYSQIVNDFQKGDIAEGYSVSREKKESFPLTVTSAQKNPTAFYLCASTPTSGRRETQYFGPGTRLLVL.